These 22 T cell receptor beta chains were sequenced from one sample in a study of shared clonotypes between healthy human individuals. The assay was immunoSEQ multiplex PCR, and TCRdb's table has in-frame clones only and misses some. The sample has over a million clones, approximately 80% seen once. The sample comprised memory CD4+ T cells from PBMCs. The subset here: CD45RA-negative fraction. These receptors were collected from a man younger than 35 in good health. Some clones in this sample may be carry-over from other donors' samples.

The gene calls are TRBV5-6 and TRBJ2-3; 8 nucleotides match TRBD2. Germline V lookup: CDR1 SGHDT, CDR2 YYEEEE. The J segment lost 3 bases and the V segment lost 2 bases, leaving 8 bases of the junction unmatched. This CDR3 has 16 residues. CDR3 protein: CASSFRTLAATDTQYF. The CDR3 DNA is TGTGCCAGCAGCTTTCGGACACTAGCGGCAACAGATACGCAGTATTTT.

With regard to this clone: At the DNA level, this CDR3 is encoded by other sequences in the same sample as well. The chain is built from TRBV5-1 and TRBJ1-1; a possible D gene is TRBD1 (5 bases). Germline CDR1 is SGHRS and CDR2 is YFSETQ. The germline V and J ends were trimmed by 2 bases and 1 base, with 6 bases remaining between them. This CDR3 has 13 amino acids. CDR3 nucleotides: TGCGCCAGCAGCTTCGGGGGGAACACTGAAGCTTTCTTT. It is translated as CASSFGGNTEAFF.

The V gene is TRBV4-3, the J gene TRBJ1-4; D is uncertain. V was cut by 0 bases and J by 0 bases, with 2 bases left in between. The CDR3 runs 14 residues. In germline, CDR1 is LGHNA, CDR2 YSLEER. CDR3: CASSQDATNEKLFF. The CDR3 region has the DNA TGCGCCAGCAGCCAAGATGCAACTAATGAAAAACTGTTTTTT.

The gene calls are TRBV9 and TRBJ1-3; 7 nucleotides line up with TRBD1. V was clipped by 3 bases and J by 5 bases; unmatched bases: 5. The germline V gene has CDR1 SGDLS and CDR2 YYNGEE. CDR3 length equals 14 residues. This chain's CDR3 is CASSADRARNTIYF. In DNA form, the CDR3 reads TGTGCCAGCAGCGCTGACAGGGCTCGAAACACCATATATTTT.

Worth noting for this clone: The sample carries other DNA sequences with the same CDR3. The chain links TRBV5-1 to TRBJ2-2; 7 nucleotides agree with TRBD1. From germline, CDR1 is SGHRS and CDR2 YFSETQ. J lost 0 bases, V lost 1 base, and 0 bases had no gene match. The CDR3 is 15 amino acids. The CDR3: CASSLTGANTGELFF. DNA of the CDR3: TGCGCCAGCAGCTTGACAGGGGCGAACACCGGGGAGCTGTTTTTT.

This chain connects TRBV5-4 to TRBJ2-5; 11 nucleotides line up with TRBD2. The CDR3 sequence is 16 residues long. V shed 4 bases and J 2 bases; nucleotides not matched to a gene: 7. CDR1 is SGHNT, CDR2 YYREEE, per germline (reference sequence). CDR3 residues: CASSTMTSGKQETQYF. The CDR3 DNA reads as TGTGCCAGCAGCACGATGACTAGCGGGAAGCAAGAGACCCAGTACTTC.

The chain combines TRBV7-9 with TRBJ2-6; possibly TRBD2 for D (6 bases). CDR3 size: 18 residues. Germline V gene lookup returns CDR1 SEHNR and CDR2 FQNEAQ (reference sequence). V was pared by 5 bases and J by 0 bases, with 17 bases between. The DNA for the CDR3 is TGTGCCAGCAGCCTGTCGGGCGGGGCCGCCTCTGGGGCCAACGTCCTGACTTTC. The encoded protein is CASSLSGGAASGANVLTF.

The V call is TRBV2, the J call TRBJ1-5; 8 nucleotides match TRBD1. CDR3 size: 16 residues. The V gene's germline CDR1 is SNHLY and CDR2 FYNNEI. After removal of 7 bases from V and 1 base from J, the junction contained 9 bases not matched to a gene. As DNA, the CDR3 is TGTGCCAGCACTTCCAGACAGGGGTTAAGCAATCAGCCCCAGCATTTT. Translating gives CASTSRQGLSNQPQHF.

The rearrangement links TRBV19 to TRBJ1-1; D uncertain. The V end was cut by 5 bases, the J end by 5 bases, with 12 bases between. The germline V gene has CDR1 LNHDA and CDR2 SQIVND (reference sequence). This CDR3 has 13 amino acids. The CDR3 sequence is CASSSSRGTEAFF. The DNA for the CDR3 is TGTGCCAGTAGTTCTAGCCGAGGTACTGAAGCTTTCTTT.

The chain joins TRBV5-8 to TRBJ2-7, with TRBD2 as a possible D gene (6 bases). Germline V CDR1 and CDR2: SGHTS, YDEGEE. The CDR3 covers 13 residues. Deletions cut 4 bases from V and 6 bases from J, with 14 bases between. The CDR3: CASSQLRAGEQYF. In nucleotides, the CDR3 is TGTGCCAGCAGCCAATTGCGAGCGGGCGAGCAGTACTTC. The complete variable domain, with remaining parts taken from reference TRBV5-8 and TRBJ2-7, reads EAGVTQSPTHLIKTRGQQATLRCSPISGHTSVYWYQQALGLGLQFLLWYDEGEERNRGNFPPRFSGRQFPNYSSELNVNALELEDSALYLCASSQLRAGEQYFGPGTRLTVT.

In its sample, this clone was seen a few times. A far bigger clonotype differs at one base, so this is likely a read error. The sample contains more than one DNA sequence encoding this CDR3. DNA for the CDR3: TGTGCCAGCAGGGCCGGGACAGGGAGGAACACCGGGGAGCTGTTTTTT. It specifies CASRAGTGRNTGELFF. This rearrangement joins TRBV5-4 to TRBJ2-2; 9 nucleotides line up with TRBD1. The CDR3 covers 16 residues. J was trimmed by 1 base and V by 5 bases; bases with no gene match: 6. CDR1 SGHNT and CDR2 YYREEE come from the germline V gene (reference sequence).

For this clone: The same CDR3 also results from other DNA sequences found in this sample. This rearrangement joins TRBV29-1 to TRBJ2-7; 10 bases fit TRBD1. V was pared by 4 bases and J by 4 bases, with 1 base of the junction left unmatched. The CDR3 length is 12 residues. Germline lookup yields CDR1 SQVTM and CDR2 ANQGSEA. The DNA for the CDR3 is TGCAGCGTTGGGGGACAGGGGTACGAGCAGTACTTC. Translation gives CSVGGQGYEQYF.

J is TRBJ1-2 and V is TRBV6-6, with D perhaps matching TRBD1 (5 bases). Looked up from germline, CDR1 is MNHNY and CDR2 is SVGAGI (reference sequence). CDR3 size: 12 residues. Trimming took off 5 bases at V and 4 bases at J, with 8 bases between the two ends. CDR3 region: CASSQGPYGYTF. Written as DNA, the CDR3 is TGTGCCAGCAGTCAGGGACCCTATGGCTACACCTTC.

CDR3 protein: CASSEYPGAETQYF. The DNA for the CDR3 is TGTGCCAGCAGTGAATACCCGGGGGCGGAGACCCAGTACTTC. The rearrangement joins TRBV25-1 to TRBJ2-5; possibly TRBD1 or TRBD2 for D (6 bases each). Germline V gene sequence: CDR1 MGHDK, CDR2 SYGVNS. Trimming took 0 bases from V and 5 from J, leaving 10 bases between them. This CDR3 contains 14 residues.

This chain uses TRBV7-9 with TRBJ1-5; the D gene is possibly TRBD1 (5 bases). Germline V CDR1 and CDR2: SEHNR, FQNEAQ (reference sequence). This CDR3 region has 15 residues. V was cut by 3 bases and J by 2 bases, with 11 bases left in between. CDR3 sequence reads: CASSFDSYGNQPQHF. The CDR3 nucleotides read TGTGCCAGCAGCTTCGACAGCTATGGCAATCAGCCCCAGCATTTT. Based on the CDR3 plus reference TRBV7-9 and TRBJ1-5, the full variable domain is DTGVSQNPRHKITKRGQNVTFRCDPISEHNRLYWYRQTLGQGPEFLTYFQNEAQLEKSRLLSDRFSAERPKGSFSTLEIQRTEQGDSAMYLCASSFDSYGNQPQHFGDGTRLSIL.

To note about this clone: Different DNA sequences within this sample yield the same CDR3. The V and J genes are TRBV2 and TRBJ2-7, with D unresolved. Germline V gives CDR1 SNHLY, CDR2 FYNNEI. V lost 4 bases, J lost 4 bases, and 5 bases lay in between. CDR3 length: 11 residues. CDR3: CASSGNYEQYF. The DNA for the CDR3 is TGTGCCAGCAGTGGAAATTACGAGCAGTACTTC.

V and J are TRBV11-2 and TRBJ1-1; 8 bases are shared with TRBD1. Germline V CDR1 and CDR2: SGHAT, FQNNGV. After removal of 2 bases from V and 0 bases from J, the junction contained 8 bases not matched to a gene. The CDR3 consists of 17 residues. The CDR3 loop is CASSLMWTGFMNTEAFF. In nucleotides, the CDR3 is TGTGCCAGCAGCTTAATGTGGACAGGGTTCATGAACACTGAAGCTTTCTTT.

This clone was counted a single time. The chain couples TRBV7-2 to TRBJ2-1; D gene ambiguous. The CDR3 runs to 15 residues. CDR1 SGHTA and CDR2 FQGNSA come from the germline V gene. V was pared by 1 base and J by 9 bases, with 16 bases between. The chain's CDR3 is CASSLEGQGRREQFF. The CDR3 DNA sequence: TGTGCCAGCAGCTTAGAGGGTCAAGGGCGCCGTGAGCAGTTCTTC.

This clone was seen only once. The V call is TRBV27, the J call TRBJ2-7, with a possible D match to TRBD2 (7 bases). The CDR3 loop spans 15 amino acids. V dropped 6 bases and J dropped 4 bases, with 19 bases sitting between them. Germline V gene sequence: CDR1 MNHEY, CDR2 SMNVEV (reference sequence). The CDR3 loop reads CASRARGGGGYEQYF. The CDR3 DNA sequence: TGTGCCAGCAGAGCCCGCGGAGGGGGAGGGTACGAGCAGTACTTC.

The chain is built from TRBV7-2 and TRBJ2-7; D might be TRBD2 (7 bases). Trimming stripped 0 bases from V and 5 bases from J, with 11 bases between. Per the germline V gene, CDR1 is SGHTA and CDR2 is FQGNSA. The CDR3 consists of 14 residues. CDR3 DNA: TGTGCCAGCAGCTTAGCGGGAGGGGGGGACGAGCAGTACTTC. Encoded protein: CASSLAGGGDEQYF.

This chain links TRBV28 with TRBJ1-3, with D hard to call. Germline V gene data show CDR1 as MDHEN and CDR2 as SYDVKM. The V end lost 4 bases, the J end lost 4 bases, and 20 bases lay between the germline ends. The CDR3 loop spans 17 amino acids. In DNA form, the CDR3 reads TGTGCCAGCAGTTATGAGGACGGGATAACTGCAGGAAACACCATATATTTT. Its protein is CASSYEDGITAGNTIYF.

This chain uses TRBV5-1 with TRBJ1-2, with a tentative D call TRBD1 (6 bases). Germline V gene sequence: CDR1 SGHRS, CDR2 YFSETQ. This CDR3 comprises 15 residues. Trimming shortened V by 5 bases and J by 8 bases, and 22 bases separated the two germline ends. DNA of the CDR3: TGCGCCAGCAGTTATCAGGGGCGAGTAGTTCGGGGCTACACCTTC. It translates to CASSYQGRVVRGYTF.